The entry below describes one TCR beta chain. The antigen is undetermined. This entry is derived from a study of T-cell memory formation after mild COVID-19. Study conclusions and caveats: Pre-infection memory showed some responding clones, and this suggested that cross-reactive memory joined. For contracting clones, CD4+ ones sat mainly in CM and EM, CD8+ in EMRA.

It was 5'RACE with constant-segment primers that produced the TCR alpha and TCR beta cDNA libraries, which carried sample barcodes and UMIs. TCRdb ran MiXCR on the 5' RACE reads and lists one entry per CDR3 protein. The sample holds 250,000 to 300,000 distinct CDR3 sequences; under 20% are singletons and the top ten take roughly 20%. Deletions cut 4 bases from V and 1 base from J, with 16 bases between. This CDR3 has 16 residues. Looked up from germline, CDR1 is SGHRS and CDR2 is YFSETQ. Sequencing was done on a sample of PBMCs or a T cell subset sorted from them (not recorded which). This chain connects TRBV5-1 to TRBJ2-3; D assignment may be TRBD1 or TRBD2 (6 bases each). The TCR originated in a man aged 18 to 30 who had mild COVID-19 (a few samples of this study predate the infection). Cell type and time point are not known. Here the CDR3 reads CASSPGVAVRTDTQYF. As DNA, the CDR3 is TGCGCCAGCAGCCCAGGGGTAGCGGTGCGCACAGATACGCAGTATTTT. Complete variable domain (other parts from reference TRBV5-1 and TRBJ2-3): KAGVTQTPRYLIKTRGQQVTLSCSPISGHRSVSWYQQTPGQGLQFLFEYFSETQRNKGNFPGRFSGRQFSNSRSEMNVSTLELGDSALYLCASSPGVAVRTDTQYFGPGTRLTVL.